These 21 T cell receptor beta chains originate from one sample sequenced in a study of cytomegalovirus exposure and HLA in healthy donors. In the PCR, 60 Vbeta and 13 Jbeta primers were used. The repertoire was sequenced with immunoSEQ multiplex PCR; TCRdb's copy has only in-frame clones and lacks some. The sample contains about 130,000 clones, 55% to 75% of which appear only once. Sequenced material: PBMCs. These TCRs come from a man aged 30-40 years in good health and CMV-seronegative.

The J gene is TRBJ2-7, the V gene TRBV5-4, with no clear D. This CDR3 is built from 12 residues. The germline V gene encodes CDR1 SGHNT and CDR2 YYREEE (reference sequence). Deletions cut 0 bases from V and 3 bases from J, with 4 bases between. CDR3 sequence: CASSLGRYEQYF. Written as DNA, the CDR3 is TGTGCCAGCAGCTTGGGTCGCTACGAGCAGTACTTC.

The chain employs TRBV6-5 and TRBJ2-5, with 8 bases lining up with TRBD1. Germline CDR1 reads MNHEY; CDR2 reads SVGAGI. This CDR3 is built from 14 residues. Germline trimming cut 0 bases from V and 5 bases from J; bases unmatched to any gene: 2. DNA of the CDR3: TGTGCCAGCAGTTACTCGACAGGGGCGGAGACCCAGTACTTC. Protein product: CASSYSTGAETQYF.

The chain employs TRBV28 and TRBJ2-6, with TRBD2 identical over 14 bases. Germline CDR1 reads MDHEN; CDR2 reads SYDVKM. The V gene end was trimmed by 7 bases and the J gene end by 0 bases; junction bases not matched to a gene: 14. The CDR3 is made up of 21 amino acids. The CDR3 sequence: CASTPSPGTSGGVSGANVLTF. As DNA, the CDR3 is TGTGCCAGCACCCCAAGTCCCGGGACTAGCGGGGGTGTCTCTGGGGCCAACGTCCTGACTTTC. Variable domain in full (rest from reference TRBV28 and TRBJ2-6): DVKVTQSSRYLVKRTGEKVFLECVQDMDHENMFWYRQDPGLGLRLIYFSYDVKMKEKGDIPEGYSVSREKKERFSLILESASTNQTSMYLCASTPSPGTSGGVSGANVLTFGAGSRLTVL.

The chain combines TRBV5-5 with TRBJ2-7; maybe TRBD2 (6 bases). From germline, CDR1 is SGHKS and CDR2 YYEKEE (reference sequence). V was clipped by 4 bases and J by 3 bases, with 17 bases between them. CDR3 length: 15 residues. Here the CDR3 DNA reads TGTGCCAGCAGCCTCGCGGGGCAGGACTACTACGAGCAGTACTTC. This codes for CASSLAGQDYYEQYF.

The chain recombines TRBV7-2 with TRBJ2-5; D unresolved. The V gene lost 6 bases and the J gene lost 2 bases, with 4 bases spanning the gap. The length of the CDR3 is 11 residues. Germline loops: CDR1 SGHTA, CDR2 FQGNSA. The CDR3 here is CASSPQETQYF. CDR3 coding DNA: TGTGCCAGCAGTCCACAAGAGACCCAGTACTTC.

The chain carries TRBV19 and TRBJ2-3; the match to TRBD2 covers 13 bases. This CDR3 is built from 13 residues. Germline loops: CDR1 LNHDA, CDR2 SQIVND (reference sequence). V gave up 5 bases and J gave up 7 bases; unmatched junction bases: 0. The DNA of the CDR3 is TGTGCCAGTAGTGGGACTAGCGGGAATACGCAGTATTTT. As protein: CASSGTSGNTQYF.

This chain's CDR3 is CASSPILDRTGELFF. CDR3 bases: TGTGCCAGCAGCCCCATCTTGGACAGGACCGGGGAGCTGTTTTTT. The rearrangement links TRBV7-9 to TRBJ2-2; 7 bases are a match to TRBD1. CDR1 is SEHNR, CDR2 FQNEAQ, per germline (reference sequence). V gave up 5 bases and J gave up 5 bases; unmatched junction bases: 8. The CDR3 covers 15 residues.

The chain recombines TRBV10-3 with TRBJ1-2; D ambiguous. The CDR3 extends over 16 amino acids. Trimming took off 5 bases at V and 3 bases at J, with 19 bases between the two ends. Germline loops: CDR1 ENHRY, CDR2 SYGVKD. CDR3 loop: CAISPNIMSKYYGYTF. Written as DNA, the CDR3 is TGTGCCATCAGTCCCAATATAATGAGTAAATACTATGGCTACACCTTC.

The rearrangement joins TRBV6-7 to TRBJ1-5, with D unresolved. TRBV6-7 is designated an ORF whose function remains uncertain. This CDR3 spans 20 amino acids. The V end was cut by 0 bases, the J end by 2 bases, with 23 bases between. The DNA of the CDR3 is TGTGCCAGCAGTTACTCGAATCCAGTATGTGGGGAGGACGGCAATCAGCCCCAGCATTTT. Its protein is CASSYSNPVCGEDGNQPQHF.

The genes are TRBV2 and TRBJ2-3, with TRBD1 matching over 7 bases. The CDR3 is made up of 13 amino acids. V was pared by 3 bases and J by 6 bases, with 3 bases of the junction left unmatched. CDR1 and CDR2 from the germline V gene are SNHLY and FYNNEI. Here the CDR3 reads CASSDHRGDTQYF. CDR3 coding DNA: TGTGCCAGCAGTGACCACAGGGGTGATACGCAGTATTTT.

The chain couples TRBV29-1 to TRBJ2-3; 7 nucleotides line up with TRBD1. V lost 5 bases, J lost 5 bases, and 10 bases stayed unmatched. The V gene's germline CDR1 is SQVTM and CDR2 ANQGSEA. There are 14 residues in the CDR3. This chain's CDR3 is CSVSVQGFKDTQYF. CDR3 in DNA: TGCAGCGTTTCGGTACAGGGGTTTAAAGATACGCAGTATTTT.

This clone came up a few times. The V and J genes are TRBV19 and TRBJ2-7; 9 positions match TRBD2. CDR1 and CDR2 from the germline V gene are LNHDA and SQIVND (reference sequence). V shed 6 bases and J 2 bases; nucleotides not matched to a gene: 8. CDR3 length equals 15 residues. The CDR3 sequence is CASSLAGRLPYEQYF. Written as DNA, the CDR3 is TGTGCCAGTAGCCTAGCGGGGCGGCTACCCTACGAGCAGTACTTC.

J is TRBJ1-1 and V is TRBV7-3; TRBD1 agrees at 8 bases. V gave up 5 bases and J gave up 4 bases; unmatched junction bases: 3. This CDR3 contains 13 residues. Germline CDR1 reads SGHTA; CDR2 reads FQGTGA. CDR3 nucleotide sequence: TGTGCCAGCAGCGTTACAGGGGGCACTGAAGCTTTCTTT. This codes for CASSVTGGTEAFF.

The chain recombines TRBV11-3 with TRBJ1-3; no clear D gene. Trimming stripped 1 base from V and 2 bases from J, with 12 bases between. The CDR3 is made up of 16 amino acids. CDR1 and CDR2 from the germline V gene are SGHNT and YENEEA. DNA of the CDR3: TGTGCCAGCAGCTTAGGAGGAGTCGGCCCTGGAAACACCATATATTTT. It translates to CASSLGGVGPGNTIYF.

This clone has a handful of counts. The chain carries TRBV4-2 and TRBJ2-1, with 13 bases fitting TRBD2. The CDR3 has 17 residues. V gave up 4 bases and J gave up 5 bases; unmatched junction bases: 8. Looked up from germline, CDR1 is LGHNA and CDR2 is YNFKEQ. DNA of the CDR3: TGTGCCAGCAGCCCCGTCACTAGCGGGGGGGCCCACAATGAGCAGTTCTTC. Protein: CASSPVTSGGAHNEQFF.

The chain is built from TRBV2 and TRBJ1-3; TRBD1 is a possible D gene (6 bases). Trimming stripped 6 bases from V and 2 bases from J, with 17 bases between. The CDR3 covers 16 residues. CDR1 is SNHLY, CDR2 FYNNEI, per germline. In DNA form, the CDR3 reads TGTGCCAGCAGGATACAGGGTCCTCGCCCTGGAAACACCATATATTTT. Its translation: CASRIQGPRPGNTIYF.

This clone was counted once. The chain carries TRBV15 and TRBJ2-7; TRBD1 matches at 7 bases. Germline V CDR1 and CDR2: LNHNV, YYDKDF (reference sequence). The trim removed 2 bases at V and 5 bases at J, leaving 18 bases unmatched. The CDR3 runs 18 residues. The CDR3 loop reads CATSRSLTRQGGSNEQYF. The CDR3 DNA sequence: TGTGCCACCAGCAGATCCTTAACTCGACAGGGTGGTAGTAACGAGCAGTACTTC.

The gene calls are TRBV29-1 and TRBJ2-1, with TRBD1 matching over 8 bases. Germline-derived CDR1 and CDR2 are SQVTM and ANQGSEA. The CDR3 runs to 14 residues. Unmatched junction bases numbered 8, after V lost 7 bases and J lost 3 bases. CDR3 sequence (DNA): TGCAGCGGGATCCTGACAGGGGTCTACAATGAGCAGTTCTTC. Its translation is CSGILTGVYNEQFF.

The chain recombines TRBV19 with TRBJ1-1; 9 nucleotides align to TRBD1. CDR3 length: 14 residues. Unmatched junction bases numbered 9, after V lost 5 bases and J lost 8 bases. CDR1 is LNHDA and CDR2 is SQIVND in the germline V gene (reference sequence). DNA of the CDR3: TGTGCCAGTAGTGTTATTACAGGGGGCAAGGAAGCTTTCTTT. Translating gives CASSVITGGKEAFF.

This chain links TRBV5-5 with TRBJ2-5; D is perhaps TRBD1 (6 bases). The J call is doubtful: the DNA matches TRBJ2-7 better. The CDR3 covers 13 residues. The germline CDR1 and CDR2 sequences are SGHKS and YYEKEE (reference sequence). The CDR3 DNA follows: TGTGCCAGCAGCCTGGGACAACTCTACGAGCAGTACTTC. It yields the protein CASSLGQLYEQYF.

The table lists this clone with a count of one. Other DNA sequences in this specimen translate into the identical CDR3. V and J are TRBV11-3 and TRBJ2-5; no clear D. V lost 5 bases, J lost 2 bases, and 9 bases lay in between. CDR3 length: 13 amino acids. Germline assignment: CDR1 SGHNT and CDR2 YENEEA. CDR3 DNA: TGTGCCAGCAGCCCAGGAAGTCAAGAGACCCAGTACTTC. Its protein is CASSPGSQETQYF.